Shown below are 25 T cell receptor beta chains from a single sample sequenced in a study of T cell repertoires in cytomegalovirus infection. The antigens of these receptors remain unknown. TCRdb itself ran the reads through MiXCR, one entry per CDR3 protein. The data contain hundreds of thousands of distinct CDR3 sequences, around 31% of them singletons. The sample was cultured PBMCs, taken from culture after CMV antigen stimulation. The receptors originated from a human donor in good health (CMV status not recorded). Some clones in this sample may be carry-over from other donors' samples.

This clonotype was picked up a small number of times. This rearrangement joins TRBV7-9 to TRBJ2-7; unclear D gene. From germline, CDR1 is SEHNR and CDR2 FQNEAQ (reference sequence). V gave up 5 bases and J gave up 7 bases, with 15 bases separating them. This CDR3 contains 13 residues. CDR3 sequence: CASSHGGWKEQYF. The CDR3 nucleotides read TGTGCCAGCAGCCACGGTGGGTGGAAAGAGCAGTACTTC.

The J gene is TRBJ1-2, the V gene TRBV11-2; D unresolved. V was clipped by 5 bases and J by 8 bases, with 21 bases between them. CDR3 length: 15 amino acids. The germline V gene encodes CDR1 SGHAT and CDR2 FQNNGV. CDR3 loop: CASSPLGTTGRGYTF. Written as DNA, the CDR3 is TGTGCCAGCAGCCCCCTGGGCACCACGGGGAGAGGCTACACCTTC.

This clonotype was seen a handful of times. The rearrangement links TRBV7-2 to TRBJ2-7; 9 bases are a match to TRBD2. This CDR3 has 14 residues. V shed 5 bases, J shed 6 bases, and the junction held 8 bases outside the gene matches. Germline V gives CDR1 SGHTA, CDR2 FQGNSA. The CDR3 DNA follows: TGTGCCAGCAGCGTTAGCGGGAGTTCTTCCGAGCAGTACTTC. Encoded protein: CASSVSGSSSEQYF. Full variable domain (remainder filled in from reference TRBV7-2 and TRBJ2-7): GAGVSQSPSNKVTEKGKDVELRCDPISGHTALYWYRQSLGQGLEFLIYFQGNSAPDKSGLPSDRFSAERTGGSVSTLTIQRTQQEDSAVYLCASSVSGSSSEQYFGPGTRLTVT.

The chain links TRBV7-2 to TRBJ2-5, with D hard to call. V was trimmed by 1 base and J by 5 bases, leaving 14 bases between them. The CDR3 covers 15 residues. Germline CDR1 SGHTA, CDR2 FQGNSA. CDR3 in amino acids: CASSLVRLGRETQYF. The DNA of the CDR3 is TGTGCCAGCAGCTTAGTACGGCTCGGTAGGGAGACCCAGTACTTC. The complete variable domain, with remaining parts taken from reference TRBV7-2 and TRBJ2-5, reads GAGVSQSPSNKVTEKGKDVELRCDPISGHTALYWYRQSLGQGLEFLIYFQGNSAPDKSGLPSDRFSAERTGGSVSTLTIQRTQQEDSAVYLCASSLVRLGRETQYFGPGTRLLVL.

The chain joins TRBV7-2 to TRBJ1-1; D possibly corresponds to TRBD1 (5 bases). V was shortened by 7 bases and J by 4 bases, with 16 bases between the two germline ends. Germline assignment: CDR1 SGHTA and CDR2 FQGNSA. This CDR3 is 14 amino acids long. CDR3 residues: CASTKGGVGTEAFF. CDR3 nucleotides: TGTGCCAGCACCAAGGGAGGGGTCGGCACTGAAGCTTTCTTT. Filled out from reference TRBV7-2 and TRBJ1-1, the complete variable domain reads GAGVSQSPSNKVTEKGKDVELRCDPISGHTALYWYRQSLGQGLEFLIYFQGNSAPDKSGLPSDRFSAERTGGSVSTLTIQRTQQEDSAVYLCASTKGGVGTEAFFGQGTRLTVV.

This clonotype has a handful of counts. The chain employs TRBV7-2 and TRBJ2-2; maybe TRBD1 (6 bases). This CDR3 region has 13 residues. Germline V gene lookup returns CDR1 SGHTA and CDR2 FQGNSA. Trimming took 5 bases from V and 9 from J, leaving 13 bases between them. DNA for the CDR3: TGTGCCAGCAGCCCCTCGTGGGGGCGGGAGCTGTTTTTT. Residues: CASSPSWGRELFF.

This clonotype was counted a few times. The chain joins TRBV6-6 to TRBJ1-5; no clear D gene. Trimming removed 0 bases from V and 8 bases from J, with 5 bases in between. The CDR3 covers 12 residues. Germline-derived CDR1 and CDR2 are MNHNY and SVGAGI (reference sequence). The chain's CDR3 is CASSYSEEPQHF. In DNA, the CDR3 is TGTGCCAGCAGTTACTCGGAGGAGCCCCAGCATTTT.

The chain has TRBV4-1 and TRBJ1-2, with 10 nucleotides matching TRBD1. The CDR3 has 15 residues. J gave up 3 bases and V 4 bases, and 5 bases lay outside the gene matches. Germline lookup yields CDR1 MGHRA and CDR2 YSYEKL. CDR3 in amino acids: CASSLRQGADYGYTF. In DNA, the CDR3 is TGCGCCAGCAGCCTCAGACAGGGGGCTGACTATGGCTACACCTTC.

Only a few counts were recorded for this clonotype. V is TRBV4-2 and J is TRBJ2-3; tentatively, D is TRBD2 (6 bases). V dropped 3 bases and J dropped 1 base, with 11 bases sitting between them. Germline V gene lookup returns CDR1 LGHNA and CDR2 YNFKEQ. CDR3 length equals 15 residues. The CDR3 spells CASSHGGLGTDTQYF. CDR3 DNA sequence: TGTGCCAGCAGCCATGGGGGACTTGGCACAGATACGCAGTATTTT.

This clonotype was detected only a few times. The CDR3 reads CSVDVGDEQYF. As DNA, the CDR3 is TGCAGCGTTGATGTGGGAGACGAGCAGTACTTC. The chain links TRBV29-1 to TRBJ2-7, with D tentatively TRBD2 (5 bases). V was pared by 3 bases and J by 5 bases, with 8 bases between. Germline-derived CDR1 and CDR2 are SQVTM and ANQGSEA. The CDR3 contains 11 residues.

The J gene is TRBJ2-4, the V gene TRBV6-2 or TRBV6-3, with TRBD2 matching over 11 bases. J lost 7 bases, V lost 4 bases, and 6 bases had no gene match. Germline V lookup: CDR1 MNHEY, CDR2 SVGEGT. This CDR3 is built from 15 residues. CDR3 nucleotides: TGTGCCAGCAGTTGGGCTAGCGGGAGGCGGAACATTCAGTACTTC. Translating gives CASSWASGRRNIQYF.

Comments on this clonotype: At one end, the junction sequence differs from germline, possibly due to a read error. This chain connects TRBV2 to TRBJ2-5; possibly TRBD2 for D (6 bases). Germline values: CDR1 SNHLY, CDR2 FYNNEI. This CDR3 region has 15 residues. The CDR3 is CASRGGQEYQETQYF. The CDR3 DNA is TGTGCCAGCAGGGGAGGCCAGGAATACCAGGAGACCCAGTACTTC.

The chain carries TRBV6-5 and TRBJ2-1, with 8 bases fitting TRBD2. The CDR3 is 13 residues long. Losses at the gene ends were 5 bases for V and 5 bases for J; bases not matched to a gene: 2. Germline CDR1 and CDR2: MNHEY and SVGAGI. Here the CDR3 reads CASSRTSNNEQFF. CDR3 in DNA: TGTGCCAGCAGTCGGACTAGCAACAATGAGCAGTTCTTC.

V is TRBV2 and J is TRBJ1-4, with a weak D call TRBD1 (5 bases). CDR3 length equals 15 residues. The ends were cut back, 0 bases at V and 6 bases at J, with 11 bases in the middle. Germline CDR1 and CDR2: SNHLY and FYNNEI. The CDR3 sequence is CASSEALGGDEKLFF. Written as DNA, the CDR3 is TGTGCCAGCAGTGAAGCGTTGGGGGGGGATGAAAAACTGTTTTTT.

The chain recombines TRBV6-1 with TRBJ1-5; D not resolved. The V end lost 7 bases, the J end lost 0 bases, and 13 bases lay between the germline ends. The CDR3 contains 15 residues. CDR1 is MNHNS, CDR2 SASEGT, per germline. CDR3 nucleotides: TGTGCCAGCAAGACATCGGTCTATAGCAATCAGCCCCAGCATTTT. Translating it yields CASKTSVYSNQPQHF.

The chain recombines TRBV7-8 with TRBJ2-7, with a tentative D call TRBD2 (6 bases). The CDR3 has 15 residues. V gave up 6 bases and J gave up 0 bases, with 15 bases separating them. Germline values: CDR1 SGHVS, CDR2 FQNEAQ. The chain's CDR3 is CASSRPGARSYEQYF. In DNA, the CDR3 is TGTGCCAGCAGTAGACCGGGAGCCCGCTCCTACGAGCAGTACTTC. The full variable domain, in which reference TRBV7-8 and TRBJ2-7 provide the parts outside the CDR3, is GAGVSQSPRYKVAKRGQDVALRCDPISGHVSLFWYQQALGQGPEFLTYFQNEAQLDKSGLPSDRFFAERPEGSVSTLKIQRTQQEDSAVYLCASSRPGARSYEQYFGPGTRLTVT.

CDR3 sequence reads: CASSQDRFSVNEQFF. For the CDR3, the DNA is TGCGCCAGCAGCCAAGATCGGTTTTCTGTGAATGAGCAGTTCTTC. V usage is TRBV4-3 and J usage is TRBJ2-1; D is undetermined. Germline lookup yields CDR1 LGHNA and CDR2 YSLEER. Trimming pared 0 bases from V and 7 bases from J, leaving 13 bases between. The CDR3 spans 15 residues.

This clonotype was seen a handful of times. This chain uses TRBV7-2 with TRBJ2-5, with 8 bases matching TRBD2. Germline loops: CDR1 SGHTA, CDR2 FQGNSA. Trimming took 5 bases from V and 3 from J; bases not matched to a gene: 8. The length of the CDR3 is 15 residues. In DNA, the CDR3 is TGTGCCAGCAGCCTTGCGGGAGGAGGGGAAGAGACCCAGTACTTC. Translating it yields CASSLAGGGEETQYF.

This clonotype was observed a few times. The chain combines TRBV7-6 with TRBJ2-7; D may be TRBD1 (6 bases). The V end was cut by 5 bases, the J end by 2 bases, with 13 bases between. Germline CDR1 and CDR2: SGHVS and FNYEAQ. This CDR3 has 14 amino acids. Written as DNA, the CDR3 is TGTGCCAGCAGCGCCCGACAGGATGCCTACGAGCAGTACTTC. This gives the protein CASSARQDAYEQYF.

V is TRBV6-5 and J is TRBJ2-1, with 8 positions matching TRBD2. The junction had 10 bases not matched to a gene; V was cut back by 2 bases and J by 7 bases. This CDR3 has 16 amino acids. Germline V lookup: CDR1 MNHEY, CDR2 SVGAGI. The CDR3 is CASSYMAGGLRNEQFF. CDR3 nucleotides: TGTGCCAGCAGTTACATGGCGGGAGGTTTAAGGAATGAGCAGTTCTTC.

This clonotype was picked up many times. The CDR3 spells CASSFRLGLGNEQFF. Written as DNA, the CDR3 is TGTGCCAGCAGCTTCAGACTAGGGTTGGGCAATGAGCAGTTCTTC. This chain uses TRBV7-8 with TRBJ2-1; D may be TRBD2 (6 bases). Germline values: CDR1 SGHVS, CDR2 FQNEAQ. This CDR3 comprises 15 residues. The V end was cut by 3 bases, the J end by 6 bases, with 15 bases between.

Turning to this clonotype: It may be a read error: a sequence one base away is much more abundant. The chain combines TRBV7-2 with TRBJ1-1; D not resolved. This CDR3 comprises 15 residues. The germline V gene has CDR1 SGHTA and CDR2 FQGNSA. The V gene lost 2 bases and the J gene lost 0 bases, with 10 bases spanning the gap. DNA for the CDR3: TGTGCCAGCAGCTTAATTGGCTCAGTGAACACTGAAGCTTTCTTT. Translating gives CASSLIGSVNTEAFF. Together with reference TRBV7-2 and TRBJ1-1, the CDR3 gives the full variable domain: GAGVSQSPSNKVTEKGKDVELRCDPISGHTALYWYRQSLGQGLEFLIYFQGNSAPDKSGLPSDRFSAERTGGSVSTLTIQRTQQEDSAVYLCASSLIGSVNTEAFFGQGTRLTVV.

The CDR3 nucleotides are TGCGCCAGCAGCCAAGTACCCGTCTCTAGCGGGATTTTGTACAATGAGCAGTTCTTC. Translated: CASSQVPVSSGILYNEQFF. This chain joins TRBV4-3 and TRBJ2-1, with 9 bases identical to TRBD2. Germline values: CDR1 LGHNA, CDR2 YSLEER. This CDR3 comprises 19 residues. V lost 1 base to trimming and J lost 4 bases; unmatched junction nucleotides: 14.

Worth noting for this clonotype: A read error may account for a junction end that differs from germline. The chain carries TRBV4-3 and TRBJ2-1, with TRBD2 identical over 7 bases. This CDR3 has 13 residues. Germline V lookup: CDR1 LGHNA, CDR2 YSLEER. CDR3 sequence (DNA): TGCGCCAGCAGCCAGCAGGAAGGACTAGAGGGCACCTTC. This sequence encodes CASSQQEGLEGTF.

CDR3 nucleotide sequence: TGTGCCAGCAGCCAAGATAAGGGGACAGGGGGCATTACCGGGGAGCTGTTTTTT. It encodes CASSQDKGTGGITGELFF. V gene TRBV4-2 combines with J gene TRBJ2-2; 12 bases fit TRBD1. Germline V gives CDR1 LGHNA, CDR2 YNFKEQ. J was trimmed by 5 bases and V by 0 bases; bases with no gene match: 7. There are 18 residues in the CDR3.